This TCR beta chain was sequenced in a study of blood T cell repertoires in COVID-19. Study summary: Specimens from acute and convalescent COVID-19 originated in the United States, Italy and Spain. Sample material is recorded as cDNA or gDNA derived from T cells, B-cell-depleted T cells, or PBMCs.

Germline CDR1 KGHSH, CDR2 LQKENI. This CDR3 region has 16 residues. The V segment lost 2 bases and the J segment 0 bases; nucleotides outside the gene matches: 3. Per the original data handling: Reference gene primer amplification yielded estimated nucleated cell counts. The table came from immunoSEQ multiplex PCR; TCRdb's copy has only in-frame clones and leaves some out. From that table come the V and J calls and clone size; the DNA was used to work out D and trimming. Found here are about 90,000 clones, roughly four fifths of them singletons; the top ten hold around 13%. Points on this clone: Other DNA sequences in this sample translate to the same CDR3.

Sequencing was done on a sample of peripheral blood. The origin of this receptor is a human donor in a cohort sampled during active COVID-19. V is TRBV18 and J is TRBJ1-4; 7 positions agree with TRBD1. CDR3 DNA: TGTGCCAGCTCACCAGGACAGGTCGCAACTAATGAAAAACTGTTTTTT. Translating it yields CASSPGQVATNEKLFF.